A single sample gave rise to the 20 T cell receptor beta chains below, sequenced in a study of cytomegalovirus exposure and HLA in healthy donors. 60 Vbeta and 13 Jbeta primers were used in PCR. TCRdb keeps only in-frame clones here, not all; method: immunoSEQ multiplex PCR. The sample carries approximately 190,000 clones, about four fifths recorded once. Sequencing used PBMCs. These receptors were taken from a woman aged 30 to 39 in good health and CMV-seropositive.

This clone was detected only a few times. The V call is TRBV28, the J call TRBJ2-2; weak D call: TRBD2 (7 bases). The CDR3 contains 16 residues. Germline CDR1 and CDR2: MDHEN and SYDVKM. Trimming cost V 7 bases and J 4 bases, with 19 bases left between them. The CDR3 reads CASTMWQRDITGELFF. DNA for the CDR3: TGTGCCAGCACCATGTGGCAGCGGGACATCACCGGGGAGCTGTTTTTT.

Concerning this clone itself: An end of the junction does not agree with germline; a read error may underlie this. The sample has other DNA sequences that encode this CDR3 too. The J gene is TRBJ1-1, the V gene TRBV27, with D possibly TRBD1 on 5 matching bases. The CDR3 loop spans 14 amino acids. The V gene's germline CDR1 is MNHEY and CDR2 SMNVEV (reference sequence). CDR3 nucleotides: TGCGCCAGCAGTTTAACAGGCATAAACACTGAAGCTTTCTTT. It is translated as CASSLTGINTEAFF.

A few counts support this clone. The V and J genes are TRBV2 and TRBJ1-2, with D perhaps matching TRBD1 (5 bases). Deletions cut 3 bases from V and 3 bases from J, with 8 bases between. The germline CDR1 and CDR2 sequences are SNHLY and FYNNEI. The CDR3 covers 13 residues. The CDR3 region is CASSETRDYGYTF. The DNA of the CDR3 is TGTGCCAGCAGTGAGACCAGGGACTATGGCTACACCTTC.

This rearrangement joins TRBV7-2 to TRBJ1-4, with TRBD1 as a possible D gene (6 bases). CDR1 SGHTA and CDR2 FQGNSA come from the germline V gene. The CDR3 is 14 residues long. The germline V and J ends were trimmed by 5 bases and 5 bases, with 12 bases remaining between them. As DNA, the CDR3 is TGTGCCAGCAGCCTAGGGGGGGGGAATGAAAAACTGTTTTTT. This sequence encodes CASSLGGGNEKLFF.

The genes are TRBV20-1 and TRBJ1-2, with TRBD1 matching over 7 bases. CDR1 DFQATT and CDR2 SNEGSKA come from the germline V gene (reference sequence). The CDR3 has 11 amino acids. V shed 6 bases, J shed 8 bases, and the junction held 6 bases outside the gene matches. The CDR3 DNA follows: TGCAGTGCCGATGACAGGGTAGGCTACACCTTC. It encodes CSADDRVGYTF.

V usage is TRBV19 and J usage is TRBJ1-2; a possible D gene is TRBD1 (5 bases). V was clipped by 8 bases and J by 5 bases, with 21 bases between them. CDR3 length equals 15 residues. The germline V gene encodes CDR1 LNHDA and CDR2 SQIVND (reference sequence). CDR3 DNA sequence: TGTGCCAGTCACCCCCAGGGTCTGAAGGGTTATGGCTACACCTTC. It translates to CASHPQGLKGYGYTF.

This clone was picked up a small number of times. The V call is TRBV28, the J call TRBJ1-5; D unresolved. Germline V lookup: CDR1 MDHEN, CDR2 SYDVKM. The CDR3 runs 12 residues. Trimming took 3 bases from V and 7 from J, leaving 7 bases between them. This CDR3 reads CASSFNPQPQHF. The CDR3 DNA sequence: TGTGCCAGCAGTTTTAATCCCCAGCCCCAGCATTTT.

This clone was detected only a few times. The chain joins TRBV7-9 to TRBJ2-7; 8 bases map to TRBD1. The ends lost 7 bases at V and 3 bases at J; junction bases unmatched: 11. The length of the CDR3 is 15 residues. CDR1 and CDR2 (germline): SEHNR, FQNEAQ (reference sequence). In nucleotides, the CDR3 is TGTGCCAGCACCGAGGGGGGACAGGTACACTACGAGCAGTACTTC. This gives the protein CASTEGGQVHYEQYF.

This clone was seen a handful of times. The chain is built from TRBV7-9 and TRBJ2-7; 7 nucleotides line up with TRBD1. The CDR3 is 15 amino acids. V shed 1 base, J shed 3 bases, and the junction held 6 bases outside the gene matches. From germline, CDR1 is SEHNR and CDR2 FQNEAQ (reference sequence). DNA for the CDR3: TGTGCCAGCAGCTTAGGTCGGGGACAGCTCTACGAGCAGTACTTC. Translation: CASSLGRGQLYEQYF.

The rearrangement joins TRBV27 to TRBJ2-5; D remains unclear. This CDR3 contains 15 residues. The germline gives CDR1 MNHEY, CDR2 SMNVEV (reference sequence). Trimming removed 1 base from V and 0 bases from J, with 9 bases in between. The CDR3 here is CASSLFPHNQETQYF. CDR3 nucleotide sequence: TGTGCCAGCAGTTTATTCCCACACAACCAAGAGACCCAGTACTTC.

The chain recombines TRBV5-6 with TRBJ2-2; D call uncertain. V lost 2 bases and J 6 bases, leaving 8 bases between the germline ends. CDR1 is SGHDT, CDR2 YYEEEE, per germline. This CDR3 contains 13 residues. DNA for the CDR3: TGTGCCAGCAGCTTCCGGGTCTCCGGGGAGCTGTTTTTT. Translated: CASSFRVSGELFF.

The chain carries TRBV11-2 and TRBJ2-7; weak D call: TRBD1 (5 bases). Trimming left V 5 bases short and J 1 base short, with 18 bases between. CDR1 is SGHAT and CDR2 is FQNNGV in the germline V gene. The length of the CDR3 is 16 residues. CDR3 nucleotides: TGTGCCAGCAGCCACTGGGGCAGGGATGGATCCTACGAGCAGTACTTC. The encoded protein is CASSHWGRDGSYEQYF.

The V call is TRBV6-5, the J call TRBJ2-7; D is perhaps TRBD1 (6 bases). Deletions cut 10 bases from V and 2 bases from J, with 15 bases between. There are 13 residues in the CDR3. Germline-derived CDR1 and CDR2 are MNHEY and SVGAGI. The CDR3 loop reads CATSRDTTYEQYF. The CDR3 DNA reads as TGTGCCACCTCCCGGGACACCACCTACGAGCAGTACTTC.

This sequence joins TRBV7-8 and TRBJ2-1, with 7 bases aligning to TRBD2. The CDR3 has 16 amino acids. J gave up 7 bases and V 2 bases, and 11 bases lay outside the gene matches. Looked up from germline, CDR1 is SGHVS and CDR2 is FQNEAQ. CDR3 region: CASSLSPGGMLNEQFF. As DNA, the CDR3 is TGTGCCAGCAGCTTATCTCCGGGAGGAATGTTGAATGAGCAGTTCTTC.

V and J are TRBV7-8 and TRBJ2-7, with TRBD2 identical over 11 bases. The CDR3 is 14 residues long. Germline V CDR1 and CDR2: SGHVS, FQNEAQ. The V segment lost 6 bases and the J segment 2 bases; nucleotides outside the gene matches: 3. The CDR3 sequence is CASSSGLAAYEQYF. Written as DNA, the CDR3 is TGTGCCAGCAGTTCGGGACTAGCGGCCTACGAGCAGTACTTC.

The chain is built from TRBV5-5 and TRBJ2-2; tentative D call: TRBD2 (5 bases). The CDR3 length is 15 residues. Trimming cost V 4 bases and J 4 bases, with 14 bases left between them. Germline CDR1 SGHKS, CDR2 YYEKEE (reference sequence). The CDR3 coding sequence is TGTGCCAGCAGCATTCGACTACCCCCCACCGGGGAGCTGTTTTTT. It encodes CASSIRLPPTGELFF.

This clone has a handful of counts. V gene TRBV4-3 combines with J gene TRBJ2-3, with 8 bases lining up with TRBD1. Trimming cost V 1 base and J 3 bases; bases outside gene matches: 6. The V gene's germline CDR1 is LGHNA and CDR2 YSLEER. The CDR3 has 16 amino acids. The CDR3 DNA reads TGCGCCAGCAGCCAAGTTGCGACAGGGGTGACAGATACGCAGTATTTT. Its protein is CASSQVATGVTDTQYF.

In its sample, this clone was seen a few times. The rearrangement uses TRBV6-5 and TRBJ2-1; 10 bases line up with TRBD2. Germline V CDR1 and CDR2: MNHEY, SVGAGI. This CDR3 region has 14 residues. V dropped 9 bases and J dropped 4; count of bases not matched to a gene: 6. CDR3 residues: CASRLAGTYNEQFF. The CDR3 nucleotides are TGTGCCAGTCGACTAGCGGGTACATACAATGAGCAGTTCTTC.

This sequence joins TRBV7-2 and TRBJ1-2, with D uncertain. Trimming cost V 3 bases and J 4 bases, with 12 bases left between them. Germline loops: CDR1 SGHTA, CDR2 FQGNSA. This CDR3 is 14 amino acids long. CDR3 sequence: CASSFIDNPYGYTF. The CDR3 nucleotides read TGTGCCAGCAGCTTTATAGACAACCCCTATGGCTACACCTTC.

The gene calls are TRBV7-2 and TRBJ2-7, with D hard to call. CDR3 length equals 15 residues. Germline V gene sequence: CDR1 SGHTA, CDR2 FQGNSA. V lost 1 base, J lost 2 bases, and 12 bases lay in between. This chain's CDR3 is CASSLDSLSTYEQYF. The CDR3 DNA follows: TGTGCCAGCAGCTTAGACAGTTTGTCCACCTACGAGCAGTACTTC.